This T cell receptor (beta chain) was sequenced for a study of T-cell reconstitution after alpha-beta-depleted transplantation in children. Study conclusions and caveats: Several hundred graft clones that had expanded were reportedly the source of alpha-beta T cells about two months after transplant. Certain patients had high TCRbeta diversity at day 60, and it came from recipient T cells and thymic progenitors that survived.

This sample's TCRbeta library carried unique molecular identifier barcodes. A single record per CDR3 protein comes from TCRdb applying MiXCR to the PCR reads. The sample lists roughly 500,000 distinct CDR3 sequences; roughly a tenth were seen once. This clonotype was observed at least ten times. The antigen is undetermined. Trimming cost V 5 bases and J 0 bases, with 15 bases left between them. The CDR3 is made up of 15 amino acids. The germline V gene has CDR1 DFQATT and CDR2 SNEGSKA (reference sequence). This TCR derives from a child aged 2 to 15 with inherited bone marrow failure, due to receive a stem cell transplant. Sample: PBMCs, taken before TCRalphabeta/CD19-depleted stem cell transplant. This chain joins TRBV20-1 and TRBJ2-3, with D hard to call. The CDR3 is CSAWSVFKSTDTQYF. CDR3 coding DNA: TGCAGTGCTTGGTCCGTATTCAAAAGCACAGATACGCAGTATTTT.